This passage covers 25 T cell receptor beta chains from one sample sequenced in a study of cytotoxic CD8 clonotypes in ibrutinib-treated CLL. This table comes from immunoSEQ multiplex PCR, and its TCRdb copy is limited to in-frame clones, with some not included. The profile covers 250,000 to 350,000 clones, with roughly 76% appearing a single time and about 6% taken by the ten largest. The specimen was PBMCs, collected at disease progression, from a patient treated with ibrutinib. These receptors were taken from a human donor with chronic lymphocytic leukemia.

This clone was seen a few times. The chain is built from TRBV6-5 and TRBJ2-2, with D tentatively TRBD1 (5 bases). Looked up from germline, CDR1 is MNHEY and CDR2 is SVGAGI. CDR3 length: 15 residues. V was shortened by 0 bases and J by 3 bases, with 8 bases between the two germline ends. The CDR3 nucleotides are TGTGCCAGCAGTTACTCTCCAGGGTACACCGGGGAGCTGTTTTTT. It is translated as CASSYSPGYTGELFF.

This sequence joins TRBV6-1 and TRBJ1-6, with TRBD1 as a possible D gene (6 bases). This CDR3 region has 15 residues. Germline values: CDR1 MNHNS, CDR2 SASEGT. Trimming shortened V by 6 bases and J by 7 bases, and 16 bases separated the two germline ends. CDR3 in amino acids: CASRPNRVRNSPLHF. Here the CDR3 DNA reads TGTGCCAGCAGGCCCAACAGGGTCAGGAATTCACCCCTCCACTTT.

The chain employs TRBV19 and TRBJ2-2, with 10 bases aligning to TRBD2. Germline lookup yields CDR1 LNHDA and CDR2 SQIVND (reference sequence). The CDR3 consists of 15 residues. The trim removed 4 bases at V and 6 bases at J, leaving 5 bases unmatched. In nucleotides, the CDR3 is TGTGCCAGTAGTACCCTAGCGGGAGCATCCGGGGAGCTGTTTTTT. Translation: CASSTLAGASGELFF. Using reference TRBV19 and TRBJ2-2 for the parts outside the CDR3, the full variable domain is DGGITQSPKYLFRKEGQNVTLSCEQNLNHDAMYWYRQDPGQGLRLIYYSQIVNDFQKGDIAEGYSVSREKKESFPLTVTSAQKNPTAFYLCASSTLAGASGELFFGEGSRLTVL.

The rearrangement joins TRBV29-1 to TRBJ2-3, with no clear D. CDR1 is SQVTM, CDR2 ANQGSEA, per germline. Trimming took off 2 bases at V and 1 base at J, with 4 bases between the two ends. This CDR3 is built from 12 residues. The CDR3 loop is CSVETGTDTQYF. CDR3 nucleotide sequence: TGCAGCGTTGAAACAGGCACAGATACGCAGTATTTT.

The V gene is TRBV28, the J gene TRBJ1-1, with D uncertain. Trimming pared 6 bases from V and 6 bases from J, leaving 26 bases between. This CDR3 is built from 17 residues. CDR1 MDHEN and CDR2 SYDVKM come from the germline V gene. The CDR3 nucleotides read TGTGCCAGCAGCATGATTCCCCGGTGGTCCGTTCGCGCTGAAGCTTTCTTT. This encodes CASSMIPRWSVRAEAFF.

This chain connects TRBV7-9 to TRBJ2-7; 8 bases match TRBD1. Germline V CDR1 and CDR2: SEHNR, FQNEAQ (reference sequence). The CDR3 totals 14 residues. J gave up 5 bases and V 5 bases, and 8 bases lay outside the gene matches. CDR3 DNA sequence: TGTGCCAGCAGCGCAACAGGGGGGAGCCACGAGCAGTACTTC. It is translated as CASSATGGSHEQYF.

The rearrangement uses TRBV28 and TRBJ2-7; 9 nucleotides agree with TRBD1. The germline CDR1 and CDR2 sequences are MDHEN and SYDVKM. The trim removed 3 bases at V and 7 bases at J, leaving 4 bases unmatched. The CDR3 spans 13 residues. This chain's CDR3 is CASSFRQGVEQYF. CDR3 in DNA: TGTGCCAGCAGTTTCCGACAGGGGGTAGAGCAGTACTTC.

V and J are TRBV7-9 and TRBJ2-1; D tentatively reads TRBD1 or TRBD2 (6 bases each). CDR3 length: 18 amino acids. The V gene's germline CDR1 is SEHNR and CDR2 FQNEAQ (reference sequence). The V and J ends lost 1 base and 0 bases respectively, with 16 bases between them. Here the CDR3 reads CASSLGGGGDNSYNEQFF. Written as DNA, the CDR3 is TGTGCCAGCAGCTTAGGGGGTGGAGGGGACAACTCCTACAATGAGCAGTTCTTC.

A single count supports this clone. J is TRBJ2-7 and V is TRBV9, with TRBD2 matching over 7 bases. With 7 bases clipped from V and 6 bases from J, the junction kept 10 bases outside the gene matches. CDR1 is SGDLS, CDR2 YYNGEE, per germline. The CDR3 spans 13 residues. CDR3 DNA sequence: TGTGCCAGCGAAGGGAACTCGGGGGGCGAGCAGTACTTC. Encoded protein: CASEGNSGGEQYF. The variable domain in full, with the rest retrieved from reference TRBV9 and TRBJ2-7, is DSGVTQTPKHLITATGQRVTLRCSPRSGDLSVYWYQQSLDQGLQFLIQYYNGEERAKGNILERFSAQQFPDLHSELNLSSLELGDSALYFCASEGNSGGEQYFGPGTRLTVT.

The chain uses TRBV11-3 and TRBJ2-1, with D possibly TRBD1 on 6 matching bases. CDR1 and CDR2 (germline): SGHNT, YENEEA. Trimming took off 4 bases at V and 7 bases at J, with 14 bases between the two ends. The CDR3 has 14 residues. This chain's CDR3 is CASSSPDRRNEQFF. The CDR3 nucleotides read TGTGCCAGCAGCTCCCCGGACAGACGGAATGAGCAGTTCTTC.

The CDR3 reads CSVEDQTDRDRGLNEQFF. The DNA of the CDR3 is TGCAGCGTTGAAGACCAGACTGACCGGGACAGGGGACTTAATGAGCAGTTCTTC. V and J are TRBV29-1 and TRBJ2-1, with 10 bases that match TRBD1. The CDR3 extends over 18 amino acids. The germline V gene has CDR1 SQVTM and CDR2 ANQGSEA. J was trimmed by 7 bases and V by 0 bases; bases with no gene match: 15.

This clone has only a few counts. The J gene is TRBJ1-4, the V gene TRBV2, with a possible D match to TRBD1 (6 bases). V gave up 4 bases and J gave up 6 bases, with 12 bases separating them. There are 14 residues in the CDR3. Germline loops: CDR1 SNHLY, CDR2 FYNNEI. CDR3 sequence reads: CASSASGQHEKLFF. CDR3 sequence (DNA): TGTGCCAGCAGTGCCTCGGGACAACATGAAAAACTGTTTTTT.

The chain is built from TRBV9 and TRBJ2-3; 10 bases fit TRBD1. This CDR3 region has 15 residues. After removal of 2 bases from V and 3 bases from J, the junction contained 3 bases not matched to a gene. In germline, CDR1 is SGDLS, CDR2 YYNGEE. The CDR3 bases are TGTGCCAGCAGCGTGGAGGGACAGGGGACAGATACGCAGTATTTT. It translates to CASSVEGQGTDTQYF.

The V call is TRBV28, the J call TRBJ2-3; maybe TRBD2 (5 bases). CDR1 is MDHEN, CDR2 SYDVKM, per germline. This CDR3 contains 17 residues. Trimming shortened V by 1 base and J by 2 bases, and 16 bases separated the two germline ends. In DNA, the CDR3 is TGTGCCAGCAGTTTATTCCTAGCAGCTCGACCCACAGATACGCAGTATTTT. Its translation: CASSLFLAARPTDTQYF.

The V and J genes are TRBV5-4 and TRBJ2-5; D may be TRBD1 or TRBD2 (5 bases each). V lost 4 bases to trimming and J lost 0 bases, with 13 bases between them. CDR1 SGHNT and CDR2 YYREEE come from the germline V gene (reference sequence). This CDR3 has 15 amino acids. The CDR3 region has the DNA TGTGCCAGCAGCCTCTTTCTGGGGGACCAAGAGACCCAGTACTTC. This sequence encodes CASSLFLGDQETQYF.

V and J are TRBV28 and TRBJ1-2; D might be TRBD1 (5 bases). V was clipped by 5 bases and J by 11 bases, with 18 bases between them. The CDR3 totals 13 residues. Germline CDR1 MDHEN, CDR2 SYDVKM. For the CDR3, the DNA is TGTGCCAGCAGTAGCCGTGGGGGATCAGTTTACACCTTC. It encodes CASSSRGGSVYTF.

The rearrangement joins TRBV4-1 to TRBJ2-5; 7 nucleotides agree with TRBD1. CDR3 size: 14 residues. Germline V gene lookup returns CDR1 MGHRA and CDR2 YSYEKL. Trimming cost V 5 bases and J 5 bases; bases outside gene matches: 8. The chain's CDR3 is CASSKRQGGETQYF. The DNA for the CDR3 is TGCGCCAGCAGCAAAAGACAGGGCGGCGAGACCCAGTACTTC.

The DNA of the CDR3 is TGTGCCAGCAGCCCCGAAAAGCGGGAGACTAGCACAGATACGCAGTATTTT. Its translation: CASSPEKRETSTDTQYF. The V gene is TRBV27, the J gene TRBJ2-3, with 8 bases lining up with TRBD2. V gave up 6 bases and J gave up 0 bases; unmatched junction bases: 11. Germline V lookup: CDR1 MNHEY, CDR2 SMNVEV (reference sequence). The CDR3 runs 17 residues.

This chain uses TRBV7-2 with TRBJ2-7; no clear D gene. CDR1 and CDR2 (germline): SGHTA, FQGNSA. The CDR3 is 12 amino acids. V was clipped by 1 base and J by 5 bases, with 6 bases between them. CDR3 bases: TGTGCCAGCAGCTTAGGGACGAACGAGCAGTACTTC. Amino acids: CASSLGTNEQYF.

This clone has just a few counts. The chain has TRBV6-5 and TRBJ1-2, with D perhaps TRBD1 (6 bases). Germline CDR1 is MNHEY and CDR2 is SVGAGI. The CDR3 consists of 14 residues. The V gene lost 6 bases and the J gene lost 7 bases, with 18 bases spanning the gap. CDR3 DNA: TGTGCCAGCAGCCCGGCTGGGGGCGGTTTTGGCTACACCTTC. This gives the protein CASSPAGGGFGYTF.

The chain joins TRBV6-1 to TRBJ2-7, with D possibly called TRBD1 or TRBD2 (6 bases each). From germline, CDR1 is MNHNS and CDR2 SASEGT. Between the trimmed V and J ends, which lost 4 bases and 0 bases, there was a span of 10 bases. The length of the CDR3 is 14 residues. The CDR3 nucleotides read TGTGCCAGCAGTGGGAGGGGGGTCTCCTACGAGCAGTACTTC. It encodes CASSGRGVSYEQYF.

This clone was seen a few times. The chain joins TRBV15 to TRBJ2-7; no reliable D call. The length of the CDR3 is 12 residues. V gave up 4 bases and J gave up 4 bases, with 8 bases separating them. Germline CDR1 LNHNV, CDR2 YYDKDF (reference sequence). CDR3 sequence (DNA): TGTGCCACCAGCATTGACACATACGAGCAGTACTTC. Its translation is CATSIDTYEQYF.

The gene calls are TRBV19 and TRBJ2-7; D remains ambiguous. The length of the CDR3 is 11 residues. Trimming pared 6 bases from V and 9 bases from J, leaving 12 bases between. Germline CDR1 reads LNHDA; CDR2 reads SQIVND (reference sequence). The CDR3 DNA sequence: TGTGCCAGTAGAGAAAGGGTTGGGCAGTACTTC. Amino acids: CASRERVGQYF.

The rearrangement links TRBV4-1 to TRBJ2-7; 13 nucleotides agree with TRBD2. V was pared by 6 bases and J by 6 bases, with 14 bases of the junction left unmatched. There are 17 residues in the CDR3. CDR1 is MGHRA, CDR2 YSYEKL, per germline. CDR3 nucleotide sequence: TGCGCCAGCAGTCTAGGACTAGCGGGAGTGGGGCGGGTCGAGCAGTACTTC. It specifies CASSLGLAGVGRVEQYF.

The chain links TRBV2 to TRBJ2-7; D ambiguous. The CDR3 totals 14 residues. Between the trimmed V and J ends, which lost 2 bases and 3 bases, there was a span of 11 bases. Germline V gene data show CDR1 as SNHLY and CDR2 as FYNNEI. In DNA form, the CDR3 reads TGTGCCAGCAGTGAATCCGGAATAGACTACGAGCAGTACTTC. It is translated as CASSESGIDYEQYF.